This T cell receptor (beta chain) was sequenced during a study of primary melanoma T cells and metastatic recurrence. For the study at large: These T2 to T4 primary melanomas had thickness greater than 1 mm.

Findings of the study overall: Tumor T-cell fraction reportedly predicted progression-free survival independently. Regardless of ulceration, mitotic rate or nodal disease, >20% T-cell fraction appeared protective. The authors suggested a successful antitumor T-cell response can exist in primary melanoma.

The repertoire was sequenced with immunoSEQ multiplex PCR; TCRdb's copy has only in-frame clones and lacks some. The sample's table shows under 65 clones. Trimming shortened V by 5 bases and J by 5 bases, and 19 bases separated the two germline ends. Germline V gene data show CDR1 as MNHGY and CDR2 as SAAAGT. This CDR3 has 17 residues. On this clone: Its antigen remains unidentified.

Sequenced: melanoma tumor tissue. This sequence was found in a human donor with melanoma. This chain links TRBV6-8 with TRBJ1-6; D may be TRBD1 (5 bases). This CDR3 reads CASSQRGLQAHNSPLHF. For the CDR3, the DNA is TGTGCCAGCAGTCAGCGCGGCTTACAGGCTCATAATTCACCCCTCCACTTT.